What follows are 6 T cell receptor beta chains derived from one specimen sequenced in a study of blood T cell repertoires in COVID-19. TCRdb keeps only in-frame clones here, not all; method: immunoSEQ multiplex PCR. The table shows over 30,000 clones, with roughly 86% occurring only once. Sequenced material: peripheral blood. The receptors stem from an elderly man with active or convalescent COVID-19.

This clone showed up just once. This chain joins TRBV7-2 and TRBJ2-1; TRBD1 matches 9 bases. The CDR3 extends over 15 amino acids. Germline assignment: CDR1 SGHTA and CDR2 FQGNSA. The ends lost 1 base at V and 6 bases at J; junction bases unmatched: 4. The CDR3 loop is CASSLVQGASNEQFF. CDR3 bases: TGTGCCAGCAGCTTAGTACAGGGGGCATCCAATGAGCAGTTCTTC.

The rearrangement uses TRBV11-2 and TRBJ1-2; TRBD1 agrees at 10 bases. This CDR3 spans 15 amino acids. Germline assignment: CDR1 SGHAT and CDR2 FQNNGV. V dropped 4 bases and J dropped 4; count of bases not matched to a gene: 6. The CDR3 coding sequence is TGTGCCAGCAGCTCTCCGACAGGGGGCGGCTATGGCTACACCTTC. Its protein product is CASSSPTGGGYGYTF.

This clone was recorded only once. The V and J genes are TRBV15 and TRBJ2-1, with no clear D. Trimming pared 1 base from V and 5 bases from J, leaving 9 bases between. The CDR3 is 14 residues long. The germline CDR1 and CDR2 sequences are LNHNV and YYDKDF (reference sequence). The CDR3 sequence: CATSRGPTNNEQFF. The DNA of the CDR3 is TGTGCCACCAGCAGAGGCCCCACAAACAATGAGCAGTTCTTC.

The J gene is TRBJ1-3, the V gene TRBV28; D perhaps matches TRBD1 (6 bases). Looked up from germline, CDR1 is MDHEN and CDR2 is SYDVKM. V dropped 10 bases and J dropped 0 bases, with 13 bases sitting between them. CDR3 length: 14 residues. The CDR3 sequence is CATRGGLSGNTIYF. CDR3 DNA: TGTGCCACCCGAGGGGGTCTCTCTGGAAACACCATATATTTT.

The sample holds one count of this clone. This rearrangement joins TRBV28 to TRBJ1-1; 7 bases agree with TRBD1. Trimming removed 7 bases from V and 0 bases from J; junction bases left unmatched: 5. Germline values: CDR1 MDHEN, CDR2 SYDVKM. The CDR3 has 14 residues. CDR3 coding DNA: TGTGCCAGCACCAAAACAGGGGTGAACACTGAAGCTTTCTTT. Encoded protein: CASTKTGVNTEAFF.

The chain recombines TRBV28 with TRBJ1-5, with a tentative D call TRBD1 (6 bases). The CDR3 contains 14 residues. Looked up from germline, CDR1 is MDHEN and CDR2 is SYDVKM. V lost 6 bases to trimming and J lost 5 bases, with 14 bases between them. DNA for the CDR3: TGTGCCAGCAGAACCGACAGGACAGATCAGCCCCAGCATTTT. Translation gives CASRTDRTDQPQHF.